This T cell receptor (beta chain) was recorded in a study of cytomegalovirus exposure and HLA in healthy donors. The CDR3 spans 15 residues. CDR1 MNHNY and CDR2 SVGAGI come from the germline V gene (reference sequence). V gave up 6 bases and J gave up 2 bases, with 15 bases separating them. Sequencing used immunoSEQ multiplex PCR; TCRdb keeps in-frame clones, though not all of them. The table lists 95,000 to 150,000 clones, more than 95% of them singletons, with about 1.7% in the top ten. The chain recombines TRBV6-6 with TRBJ2-3; no firm D call. The receptor was isolated from a man in his late teens or twenties in good health and CMV-seronegative. Sequenced input: PBMCs. CDR3 nucleotide sequence: TGTGCCAGCAGACTCCAAGGCACTACCACAGATACGCAGTATTTT. As protein: CASRLQGTTTDTQYF.